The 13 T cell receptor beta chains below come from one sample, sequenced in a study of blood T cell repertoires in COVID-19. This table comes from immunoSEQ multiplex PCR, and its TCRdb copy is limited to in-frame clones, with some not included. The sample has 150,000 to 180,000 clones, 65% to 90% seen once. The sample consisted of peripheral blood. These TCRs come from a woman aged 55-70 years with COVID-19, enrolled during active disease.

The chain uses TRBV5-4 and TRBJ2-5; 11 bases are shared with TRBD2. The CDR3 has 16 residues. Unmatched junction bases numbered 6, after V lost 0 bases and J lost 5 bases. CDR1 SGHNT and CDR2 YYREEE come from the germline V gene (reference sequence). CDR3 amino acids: CASSLVLAGGGETQYF. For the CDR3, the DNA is TGTGCCAGCAGCTTGGTGCTAGCGGGGGGCGGGGAGACCCAGTACTTC.

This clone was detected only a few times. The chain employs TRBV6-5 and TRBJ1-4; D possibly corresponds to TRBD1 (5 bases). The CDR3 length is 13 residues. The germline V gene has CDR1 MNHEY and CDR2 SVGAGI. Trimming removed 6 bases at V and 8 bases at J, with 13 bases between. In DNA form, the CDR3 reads TGTGCCAGCAGAGTAGGGGCGGAAGAAAAACTGTTTTTT. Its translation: CASRVGAEEKLFF.

The CDR3 is CASSFSRNTEAFF. In DNA form, the CDR3 reads TGTGCCAGCAGTTTTTCGAGGAACACTGAAGCTTTCTTT. This chain connects TRBV27 to TRBJ1-1; no reliable D call. This CDR3 region has 13 residues. The V and J ends lost 3 bases and 1 base respectively, with 6 bases between them. Per germline, CDR1 MNHEY and CDR2 SMNVEV (reference sequence).

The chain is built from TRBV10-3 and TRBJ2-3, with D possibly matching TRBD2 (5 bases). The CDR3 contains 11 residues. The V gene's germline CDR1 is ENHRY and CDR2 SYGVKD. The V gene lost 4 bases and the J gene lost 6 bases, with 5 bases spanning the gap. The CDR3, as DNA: TGTGCCATCAGTGGAGGGGATACGCAGTATTTT. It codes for CAISGGDTQYF.

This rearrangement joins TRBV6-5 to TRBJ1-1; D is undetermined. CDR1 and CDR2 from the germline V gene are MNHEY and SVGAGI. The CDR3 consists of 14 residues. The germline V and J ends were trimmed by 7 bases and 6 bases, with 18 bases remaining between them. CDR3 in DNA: TGTGCCAGCACCAATCGCCCCCAGGTTCCTGAAGCTTTCTTT. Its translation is CASTNRPQVPEAFF.

The CDR3 is CASSYRGLALYTGELFF. DNA of the CDR3: TGTGCCAGCAGTTACCGAGGACTAGCTTTATACACCGGGGAGCTGTTTTTT. The chain joins TRBV6-2 or TRBV6-3 to TRBJ2-2; 8 nucleotides line up with TRBD2. V was clipped by 2 bases and J by 3 bases; unmatched bases: 8. Germline V gives CDR1 MNHEY, CDR2 SVGEGT. The CDR3 loop spans 17 amino acids.

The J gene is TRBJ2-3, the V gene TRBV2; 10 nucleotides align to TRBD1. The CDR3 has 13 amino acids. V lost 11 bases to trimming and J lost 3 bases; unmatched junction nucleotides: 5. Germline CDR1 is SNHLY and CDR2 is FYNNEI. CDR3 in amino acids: CASRDRGTDTQYF. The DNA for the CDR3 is TGTGCCTCCCGGGACAGGGGAACAGATACGCAGTATTTT.

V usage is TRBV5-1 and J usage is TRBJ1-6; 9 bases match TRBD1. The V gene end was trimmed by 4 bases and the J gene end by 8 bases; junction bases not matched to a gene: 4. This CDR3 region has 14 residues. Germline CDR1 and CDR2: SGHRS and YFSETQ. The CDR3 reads CASSRQGVDSPLHF. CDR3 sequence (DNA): TGCGCCAGCAGCAGACAGGGGGTTGATTCACCCCTCCACTTT. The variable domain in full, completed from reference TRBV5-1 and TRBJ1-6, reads KAGVTQTPRYLIKTRGQQVTLSCSPISGHRSVSWYQQTPGQGLQFLFEYFSETQRNKGNFPGRFSGRQFSNSRSEMNVSTLELGDSALYLCASSRQGVDSPLHFGNGTRLTVT.

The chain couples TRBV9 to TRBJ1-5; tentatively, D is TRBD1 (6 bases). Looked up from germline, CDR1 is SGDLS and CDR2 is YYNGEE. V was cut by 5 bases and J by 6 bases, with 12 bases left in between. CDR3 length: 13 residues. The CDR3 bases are TGTGCCAGCAGTAAAGGACAGACTCAGCCCCAGCATTTT. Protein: CASSKGQTQPQHF.

The CDR3 DNA reads TGTGCCACCAGCACAGGGGGGGGTTACAATGAGCAGTTCTTC. It yields the protein CATSTGGGYNEQFF. V usage is TRBV24-1 and J usage is TRBJ2-1; D is possibly TRBD1 (8 bases). The CDR3 contains 14 residues. Germline lookup yields CDR1 KGHDR and CDR2 SFDVKD. The V and J ends lost 7 bases and 4 bases respectively, with 13 bases between them.

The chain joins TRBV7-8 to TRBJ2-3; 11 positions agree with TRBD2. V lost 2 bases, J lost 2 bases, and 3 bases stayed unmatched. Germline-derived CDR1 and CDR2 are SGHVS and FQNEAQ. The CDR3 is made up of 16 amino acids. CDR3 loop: CASSLLAGGNTDTQYF. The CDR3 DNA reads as TGTGCCAGCAGCTTACTAGCGGGGGGTAACACAGATACGCAGTATTTT. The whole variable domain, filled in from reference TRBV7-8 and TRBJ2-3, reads GAGVSQSPRYKVAKRGQDVALRCDPISGHVSLFWYQQALGQGPEFLTYFQNEAQLDKSGLPSDRFFAERPEGSVSTLKIQRTQQEDSAVYLCASSLLAGGNTDTQYFGPGTRLTVL.

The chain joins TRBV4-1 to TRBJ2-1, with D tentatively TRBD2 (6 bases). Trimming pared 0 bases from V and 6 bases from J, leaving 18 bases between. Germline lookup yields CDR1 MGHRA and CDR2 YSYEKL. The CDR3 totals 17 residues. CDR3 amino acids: CASSQEFGGAVINEQFF. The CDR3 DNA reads TGCGCCAGCAGCCAAGAGTTCGGGGGAGCGGTGATCAATGAGCAGTTCTTC.

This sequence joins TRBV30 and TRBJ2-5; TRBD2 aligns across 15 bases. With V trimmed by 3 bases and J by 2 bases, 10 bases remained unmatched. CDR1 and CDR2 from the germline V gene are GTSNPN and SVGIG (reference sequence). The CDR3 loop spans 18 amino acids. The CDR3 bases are TGTGCCTGGAGCGCCGGGACTAGCGGGGGGCTGCCACAAGAGACCCAGTACTTC. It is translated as CAWSAGTSGGLPQETQYF. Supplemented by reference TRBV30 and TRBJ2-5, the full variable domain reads SQTIHQWPATLVQPVGSPLSLECTVEGTSNPNLYWYRQAAGRGLQLLFYSVGIGQISSEVPQNLSASRPQDRQFILSSKKLLLSDSGFYLCAWSAGTSGGLPQETQYFGPGTRLLVL.